The 21 T cell receptor beta chains reported below all come from one sample, sequenced in a study of T cells in Graves' hyperthyroidism and ophthalmopathy (dated by TCRdb to about 2019). Library preparation employed multiplex PCR. TCRdb lists the instrument as Illumina HiSeq 2000. The TCR beta CDR3 regions were amplified from RNA transcripts. The first round of RT-PCR for the TCR CDR3 was performed with the HTBI primer set and the Qiagen OneStep RT-PCR kit. In TCRdb, the public reads were trimmed at Q25 with fastp and aligned with MiXCR, with productive beta chains retained. Rows with a matching CDR3 protein are joined into one entry that keeps the most common DNA and genes. This sample comprises 300,000 to 450,000 distinct CDR3 sequences, 14% of them detected only once. The ten largest make up roughly 21% of the sample. Sequencing was performed on blood. These receptor sequences come from a woman between 25 and 40 years old with Graves' ophthalmopathy.

This clonotype has a count of ten or more. V and J are TRBV3-1 and TRBJ1-4; possible D gene TRBD1, 5 bases. CDR3 length: 13 residues. The V end lost 4 bases, the J end lost 3 bases, and 6 bases lay between the germline ends. Germline V gene sequence: CDR1 LGHDT, CDR2 YNNKEL (reference sequence). CDR3 sequence reads: CASSLGANEKLFF. The CDR3 DNA is TGTGCCAGCAGCCTGGGGGCTAATGAAAAACTGTTTTTT.

There are many counts of this clonotype. The genes are TRBV2 and TRBJ1-2; D ambiguous. The CDR3 consists of 19 residues. Trimming stripped 4 bases from V and 2 bases from J, with 26 bases between. CDR1 is SNHLY and CDR2 is FYNNEI in the germline V gene. CDR3 DNA: TGTGCCAGCAGTGTTTCGTTAGTCATGCGCCAGGATGGAAACTATGGCTACACCTTC. It is translated as CASSVSLVMRQDGNYGYTF.

This clonotype showed up many times. J is TRBJ1-2 and V is TRBV10-3; D is possibly TRBD1 (5 bases). This CDR3 is 16 amino acids long. Germline-derived CDR1 and CDR2 are ENHRY and SYGVKD. The germline V and J ends were trimmed by 6 bases and 3 bases, with 20 bases remaining between them. CDR3: CAIRPRGLERDYGYTF. The CDR3 DNA follows: TGTGCCATCAGGCCCCGGGGCCTCGAGAGGGACTATGGCTACACCTTC.

This clonotype appeared many times. V usage is TRBV4-2 and J usage is TRBJ2-3; D is unclear. V shed 1 base and J shed 6 bases, with 8 bases lying between them. Germline-derived CDR1 and CDR2 are LGHNA and YNFKEQ. The CDR3 contains 13 residues. The CDR3 bases are TGTGCCAGCAGCCAAGGGCAAGGCGATACGCAGTATTTT. Protein: CASSQGQGDTQYF.

This clonotype was seen ten or more times. The chain combines TRBV11-3 with TRBJ2-7; no definite D call. The CDR3 totals 13 residues. The V and J ends lost 1 base and 4 bases respectively, with 8 bases between them. The germline gives CDR1 SGHNT, CDR2 YENEEA. The CDR3 here is CASSLGSFYEQYF. The CDR3 DNA follows: TGTGCCAGCAGCTTAGGCAGCTTTTACGAGCAGTACTTC.

This clonotype was picked up a small number of times. Likely a read error: the CDR3 ends without its conserved phenylalanine or tryptophan. The CDR3 nucleotides read TGCAGTGCCCGGGAGGCTTGGCTCACAGATACGCAGTATCTT. Translating gives CSAREAWLTDTQYL. The genes are TRBV20-1 and TRBJ2-3, with 7 bases matching TRBD2. V was clipped by 6 bases and J by 2 bases; unmatched bases: 8. The CDR3 spans 14 residues. Germline CDR1 DFQATT, CDR2 SNEGSKA (reference sequence).

This clonotype was observed a handful of times. The chain has TRBV11-3 and TRBJ1-3; unclear D gene. The CDR3 consists of 12 residues. Trimming removed 3 bases at V and 4 bases at J, with 4 bases between. The germline gives CDR1 SGHNT, CDR2 YENEEA. The CDR3 nucleotides are TGTGCCAGCAGCTTTAACGGAAACACCATATATTTT. It yields the protein CASSFNGNTIYF.

This clonotype was recorded many times. The V and J genes are TRBV6-1 and TRBJ2-5; possibly TRBD2 for D (5 bases). The CDR3 runs to 11 residues. Trimming stripped 8 bases from V and 4 bases from J, with 8 bases between. The germline V gene encodes CDR1 MNHNS and CDR2 SASEGT. The chain's CDR3 is CASLRGETQYF. CDR3 in DNA: TGTGCCAGCCTACGGGGAGAGACCCAGTACTTC.

This clonotype was counted at least ten times. The chain has TRBV27 and TRBJ2-5, with D unresolved. The CDR3 is 15 amino acids. V was shortened by 5 bases and J by 0 bases, with 13 bases between the two germline ends. Germline-derived CDR1 and CDR2 are MNHEY and SMNVEV (reference sequence). As DNA, the CDR3 is TGTGCCAGCAGTACACAGAACTCGTACCAAGAGACCCAGTACTTC. Its protein is CASSTQNSYQETQYF.

V usage is TRBV6-1 and J usage is TRBJ2-1, with D hard to call. V lost 8 bases and J lost 6, with 11 bases in between. Germline values: CDR1 MNHNS, CDR2 SASEGT. CDR3 length: 12 amino acids. This CDR3 reads CASCISGNEQFF. CDR3 coding DNA: TGTGCCAGCTGTATCTCTGGCAATGAGCAGTTCTTC.

The chain joins TRBV7-9 to TRBJ2-1; D is uncertain. V was cut by 5 bases and J by 5 bases, with 7 bases left in between. Germline-derived CDR1 and CDR2 are SEHNR and FQNEAQ (reference sequence). The CDR3 length is 12 residues. CDR3 in amino acids: CASSRDHNEQFF. In DNA, the CDR3 is TGTGCCAGCAGCCGAGACCACAATGAGCAGTTCTTC.

In its sample, this clonotype was seen many times. The chain couples TRBV12-5 to TRBJ2-7; TRBD1 aligns across 8 bases. The J segment lost 5 bases and the V segment lost 1 base, leaving 13 bases of the junction unmatched. Germline CDR1 and CDR2: LGHNT and FRNRAP. The CDR3 has 17 residues. The CDR3 spells CASGLAYQGAALDEQYF. In DNA, the CDR3 is TGTGCTAGTGGTTTGGCCTACCAGGGGGCCGCTCTGGACGAGCAGTACTTC.

The V and J genes are TRBV6-1 and TRBJ1-1; the match to TRBD1 covers 8 bases. The CDR3 is 14 residues long. Germline V CDR1 and CDR2: MNHNS, SASEGT. The trim removed 8 bases at V and 4 bases at J, leaving 9 bases unmatched. Here the CDR3 DNA reads TGTGCCAGCCAGGGACAGGCCCTAGGCACTGAAGCTTTCTTT. Amino acids: CASQGQALGTEAFF.

Many counts were recorded for this clonotype. The chain's CDR3 is CASSSPWSDTDTQYF. CDR3 sequence (DNA): TGTGCCAGCAGCTCTCCCTGGTCTGACACAGATACGCAGTATTTT. The gene calls are TRBV11-3 and TRBJ2-3; D unclear. Per germline, CDR1 SGHNT and CDR2 YENEEA. Trimming took 4 bases from V and 2 from J, leaving 13 bases between them. CDR3 length: 15 amino acids.

This clonotype was seen many times. This chain uses TRBV28 with TRBJ2-3, with D perhaps TRBD1 (6 bases). CDR1 MDHEN and CDR2 SYDVKM come from the germline V gene. The CDR3 consists of 12 residues. V was clipped by 7 bases and J by 11 bases, with 16 bases between them. CDR3 loop: CASTSAGTMQYF. The CDR3 DNA reads as TGTGCCAGCACTTCTGCCGGGACAATGCAGTATTTT.

This clonotype was observed many times. The genes are TRBV6-1 and TRBJ2-1, with 10 bases fitting TRBD2. CDR1 and CDR2 from the germline V gene are MNHNS and SASEGT. V trimming: 6 bases; J trimming: 1 base; junction bases outside the gene matches: 12. The CDR3 sequence is 18 residues long. The CDR3 sequence is CASRGGGPSGGSYNEQFF. The DNA of the CDR3 is TGTGCCAGCAGGGGGGGGGGTCCTAGCGGGGGATCCTACAATGAGCAGTTCTTC.

The chain joins TRBV6-1 to TRBJ1-2; 7 bases agree with TRBD1. Losses at the gene ends were 8 bases for V and 4 bases for J; bases not matched to a gene: 10. This CDR3 has 14 amino acids. CDR1 is MNHNS, CDR2 SASEGT, per germline. CDR3 in amino acids: CASVRDSITYGYTF. The DNA for the CDR3 is TGTGCCAGCGTCCGGGACAGCATAACCTATGGCTACACCTTC.

This clonotype was observed a handful of times. The chain combines TRBV4-1 with TRBJ2-7; TRBD1 aligns across 8 bases. Germline assignment: CDR1 MGHRA and CDR2 YSYEKL. V lost 4 bases to trimming and J lost 5 bases; unmatched junction nucleotides: 7. This CDR3 region has 14 residues. The CDR3 DNA sequence: TGCGCCAGCAGCCCCCGGGACAGGTACGACGAGCAGTACTTC. Translating it yields CASSPRDRYDEQYF.

This clonotype came up a few times. The chain joins TRBV19 to TRBJ1-3; tentatively, D is TRBD1 (6 bases). Per germline, CDR1 LNHDA and CDR2 SQIVND (reference sequence). CDR3 size: 14 residues. V was shortened by 7 bases and J by 0 bases, with 10 bases between the two germline ends. In nucleotides, the CDR3 is TGTGCCAGTATGGGGACAACCTCTGGAAACACCATATATTTT. Protein product: CASMGTTSGNTIYF.

The rearrangement uses TRBV7-9 and TRBJ2-2; D uncertain. Trimming pared 2 bases from V and 4 bases from J, leaving 5 bases between. Per the germline V gene, CDR1 is SEHNR and CDR2 is FQNEAQ (reference sequence). The CDR3 totals 13 residues. The CDR3 sequence: CASSLKVTGELFF. DNA for the CDR3: TGTGCCAGCAGCTTAAAGGTCACCGGGGAGCTGTTTTTT. The whole variable domain, remainder taken from reference TRBV7-9 and TRBJ2-2, is DTGVSQNPRHKITKRGQNVTFRCDPISEHNRLYWYRQTLGQGPEFLTYFQNEAQLEKSRLLSDRFSAERPKGSFSTLEIQRTEQGDSAMYLCASSLKVTGELFFGEGSRLTVL.

In its sample, this clonotype was seen many times. V gene TRBV30 combines with J gene TRBJ2-7, with D maybe TRBD1 (6 bases). V was cut by 5 bases and J by 5 bases, with 16 bases left in between. Germline CDR1 reads GTSNPN; CDR2 reads SVGIG (reference sequence). CDR3 size: 13 residues. As DNA, the CDR3 is TGTGCCTGGGGACAGTCCTACCGTGACGAGCAGTACTTC. Translating gives CAWGQSYRDEQYF.